The rows below give T cell receptor beta chains drawn from one sample of a study of identical twins. TCRdb fed the 5' RACE reads into MiXCR, producing one record per CDR3 protein. The table records 450,000 to 650,000 distinct CDR3 sequences, 9.6% of them present only once. The same sample was also studied in work on yellow fever vaccine responses in identical twins.

The sample comprised PBMCs. The source of these receptors is a woman under 30 in good health. The CDR3 runs from the conserved cysteine through the conserved F or W. D genes are given only for firm matches. Clone size appears in some rows only: once, few, many, or a class for an expanded clone.

>TRBJ1-4|TRBV5-1|-|-
TGCGCCAGCAGCTTGAAGTCAACTAATGAAAAACTGTTTTTT
CASSLKSTNEKLFF
>TRBJ2-1|TRBV11-2|few|TRBD2
TGTGCCAGCAGTCACAGTCTAGCGGGAGGGCCGATTGAGCAGTTCTTC
CASSHSLAGGPIEQFF
>TRBJ1-5|TRBV6-1|few|TRBD1
TGTGCCAGCAGTGAAACAGGGGCTCATCAGCCCCAGCATTTT
CASSETGAHQPQHF
>TRBJ2-5|TRBV11-2|-|TRBD1
TGTGCCAGCAGCTTAGCGACAGGGAAAGAGACCCAGTACTTC
CASSLATGKETQYF
>TRBJ2-5|TRBV7-2|few|-
TGTGCCAGCAGCGTTGGGTTAGAGGGGGAGACCCAGTACTTC
CASSVGLEGETQYF
>TRBJ1-1|TRBV5-1|-|-
TGCGCCAGCAGCTGGTCTTTACGATTATCAGAGGGAGAAGCTTTCTTT
CASSWSLRLSEGEAFF
>TRBJ2-5|TRBV28|-|-
TGTGCCAGCAGTTTATCAACAGGGAACCAAGAGACCCAGTACTTC
CASSLSTGNQETQYF
>TRBJ1-4|TRBV11-1|few|TRBD1
TGTGCCAGCAGCCCTCCGGACAGGGGGGGCCTAACTAATGAAAAACTGTTTTTT
CASSPPDRGGLTNEKLFF
>TRBJ1-1|TRBV2|-|-
TGTGCCAGCAGTGGGGGACGGGTGAACACTGAAGCTTTCTTT
CASSGGRVNTEAFF
>TRBJ2-3|TRBV7-2|-|-
TGTGCCAGCAGCTTAGGAGGTAGAAAGGGCACAGATACGCAGTATTTT
CASSLGGRKGTDTQYF
>TRBJ2-1|TRBV6-2/TRBV6-3|many|-
TGTGCCAGCAGTCGAGAGGAGCGGTACAATGAGCAGTTCTTC
CASSREERYNEQFF
>TRBJ2-4|TRBV5-1|-|TRBD1
TGCGCCAGCAGCTTGGCGGGACAGGGGGCAAACATTCAGTACTTC
CASSLAGQGANIQYF
>TRBJ2-1|TRBV29-1|-|-
TGCAGCGTTGCTCCTTCAGGGTACAATGAGCAGTTCTTC
CSVAPSGYNEQFF
>TRBJ2-1|TRBV4-3|-|TRBD1
TGCGCCAGCAGCCAAGATACAGGGGTGTACAATGAGCAGCTCTTC
CASSQDTGVYNEQLF